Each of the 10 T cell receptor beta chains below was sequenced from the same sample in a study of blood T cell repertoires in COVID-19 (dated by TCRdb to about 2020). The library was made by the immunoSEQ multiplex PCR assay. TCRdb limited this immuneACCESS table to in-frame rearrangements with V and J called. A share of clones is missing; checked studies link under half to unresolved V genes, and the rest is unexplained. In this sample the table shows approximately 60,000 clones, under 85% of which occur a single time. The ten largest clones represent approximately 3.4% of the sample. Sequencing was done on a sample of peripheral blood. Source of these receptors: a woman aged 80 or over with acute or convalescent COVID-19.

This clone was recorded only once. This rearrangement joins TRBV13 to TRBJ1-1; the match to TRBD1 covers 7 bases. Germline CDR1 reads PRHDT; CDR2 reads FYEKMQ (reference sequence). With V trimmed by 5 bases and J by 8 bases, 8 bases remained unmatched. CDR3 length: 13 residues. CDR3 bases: TGTGCCAGCAGCCAAGAGGGGGGACAGGAAGCTTTCTTT. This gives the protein CASSQEGGQEAFF.

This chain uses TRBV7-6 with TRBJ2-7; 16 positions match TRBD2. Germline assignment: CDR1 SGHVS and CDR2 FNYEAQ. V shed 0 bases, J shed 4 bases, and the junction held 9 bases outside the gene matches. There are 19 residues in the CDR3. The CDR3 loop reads CASSLAPGLAGGPGYEQYF. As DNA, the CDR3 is TGTGCCAGCAGCTTAGCCCCGGGACTAGCGGGAGGGCCCGGGTACGAGCAGTACTTC.

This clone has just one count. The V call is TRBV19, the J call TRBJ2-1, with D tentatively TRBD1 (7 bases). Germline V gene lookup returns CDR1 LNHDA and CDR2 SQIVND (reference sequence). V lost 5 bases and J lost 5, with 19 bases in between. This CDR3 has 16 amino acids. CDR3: CASSGGRRRGDNEQFF. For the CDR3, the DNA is TGTGCCAGTAGTGGAGGTCGGCGCAGGGGGGACAATGAGCAGTTCTTC.

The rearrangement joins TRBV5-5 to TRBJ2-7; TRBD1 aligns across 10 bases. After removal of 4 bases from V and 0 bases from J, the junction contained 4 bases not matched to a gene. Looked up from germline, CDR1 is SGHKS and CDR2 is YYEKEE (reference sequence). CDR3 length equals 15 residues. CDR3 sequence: CASSPDRGGSYEQYF. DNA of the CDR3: TGTGCCAGCAGCCCGGACAGGGGGGGCTCCTACGAGCAGTACTTC.

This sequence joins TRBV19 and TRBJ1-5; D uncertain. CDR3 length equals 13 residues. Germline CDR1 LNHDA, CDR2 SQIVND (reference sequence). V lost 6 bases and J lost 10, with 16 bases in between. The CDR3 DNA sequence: TGTGCCAGTAGAACAGAACCCGCGAGTCCCCAGCATTTT. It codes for CASRTEPASPQHF.

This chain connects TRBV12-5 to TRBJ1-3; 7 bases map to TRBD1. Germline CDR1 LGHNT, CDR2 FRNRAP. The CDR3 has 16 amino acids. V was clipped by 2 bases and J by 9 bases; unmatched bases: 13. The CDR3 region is CASGLSPQGPQGTIYF. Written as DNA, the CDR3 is TGTGCTAGTGGTTTGTCACCACAGGGGCCACAGGGCACCATATATTTT.

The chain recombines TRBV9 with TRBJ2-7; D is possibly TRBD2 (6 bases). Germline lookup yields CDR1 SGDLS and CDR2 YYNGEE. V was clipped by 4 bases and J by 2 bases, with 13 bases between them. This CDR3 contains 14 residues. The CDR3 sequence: CASSSLAGPYEQYF. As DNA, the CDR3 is TGTGCCAGCAGCTCTCTGGCGGGGCCCTACGAGCAGTACTTC.

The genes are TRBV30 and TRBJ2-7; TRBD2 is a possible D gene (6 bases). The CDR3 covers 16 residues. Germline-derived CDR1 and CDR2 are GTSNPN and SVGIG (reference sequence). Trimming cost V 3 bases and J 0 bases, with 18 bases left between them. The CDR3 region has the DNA TGTGCCTGGAGGAGAGGGGTGGGCGGGGCCTCCTACGAGCAGTACTTC. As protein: CAWRRGVGGASYEQYF. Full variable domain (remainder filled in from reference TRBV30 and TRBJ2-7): SQTIHQWPATLVQPVGSPLSLECTVEGTSNPNLYWYRQAAGRGLQLLFYSVGIGQISSEVPQNLSASRPQDRQFILSSKKLLLSDSGFYLCAWRRGVGGASYEQYFGPGTRLTVT.

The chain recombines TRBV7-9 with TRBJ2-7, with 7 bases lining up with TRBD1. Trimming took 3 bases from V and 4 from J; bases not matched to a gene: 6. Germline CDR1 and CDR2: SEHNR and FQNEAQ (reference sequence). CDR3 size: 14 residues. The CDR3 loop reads CASSLGQPLYEQYF. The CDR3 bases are TGTGCCAGCAGCTTGGGACAGCCACTATACGAGCAGTACTTC.

In DNA, the CDR3 is TGTGCCATGGCGGGGGCCTCCTACGAGCAGTACTTC. This gives the protein CAMAGASYEQYF. This chain joins TRBV10-3 and TRBJ2-7, with a possible D match to TRBD2 (7 bases). CDR1 and CDR2 (germline): ENHRY, SYGVKD. Trimming pared 9 bases from V and 0 bases from J, leaving 9 bases between. This CDR3 is 12 amino acids long.